This record looks at one T cell receptor (beta chain) sequence and its context. Its specificity is unknown. This specimen comes from a study of cytomegalovirus exposure and HLA in healthy donors. Study observations and caveats: Researchers had no immune exposure information except CMV serostatus available. The authors later found most CMV-associated TCR beta chains appeared HLA-restricted.

Use of 60 Vbeta and 13 Jbeta primers characterized the PCR. This table comes from immunoSEQ multiplex PCR, and its TCRdb copy is limited to in-frame clones, with some not included. The repertoire consists of approximately 140,000 clones, with 65% to 85% occurring once and the leading ten covering approximately 1.5%. The specimen was PBMCs. This clonotype was sampled from a woman younger than 35 in good health and CMV-seronegative.

The CDR3 DNA follows: TGTGCCTGGAGTTCCGGGACTAGCGGGAGCACAGATACGCAGTATTTT. Amino acid sequence: CAWSSGTSGSTDTQYF. The rearrangement links TRBV30 to TRBJ2-3; 12 bases map to TRBD2. J was trimmed by 0 bases and V by 2 bases; bases with no gene match: 3. The V gene's germline CDR1 is GTSNPN and CDR2 SVGIG (reference sequence). The CDR3 has 16 residues.